Detailed here is one TCR beta chain. Its antigen remains unknown. The sample belongs to a study of cytomegalovirus exposure and HLA in healthy donors. 13 Jbeta primers and 60 Vbeta primers were used for the PCR. TCRdb keeps only in-frame clones here, not all; method: immunoSEQ multiplex PCR. The data contain some 100,000 clones, about 80% of them singletons. Study findings and constraints: Immune exposure information available was restricted to CMV serostatus. What TCR beta sequences reportedly achieved was accurate prediction of HLA-A and HLA-B alleles in most subjects. Cytomegalovirus-associated status was assigned to 150 to 200 TCR beta chains.

The trim removed 3 bases at V and 7 bases at J, leaving 6 bases unmatched. The CDR3 loop spans 15 amino acids. Germline values: CDR1 SGHKS, CDR2 YYEKEE (reference sequence). The specimen was PBMCs. The TCR sequence derives from a man in his forties or fifties in good health and CMV-seronegative. V usage is TRBV5-5 and J usage is TRBJ1-5; 11 bases are shared with TRBD1. CDR3 protein: CASSSWTGGGQPQHF. The CDR3 coding sequence is TGTGCCAGCAGCTCCTGGACAGGGGGCGGCCAGCCCCAGCATTTT.